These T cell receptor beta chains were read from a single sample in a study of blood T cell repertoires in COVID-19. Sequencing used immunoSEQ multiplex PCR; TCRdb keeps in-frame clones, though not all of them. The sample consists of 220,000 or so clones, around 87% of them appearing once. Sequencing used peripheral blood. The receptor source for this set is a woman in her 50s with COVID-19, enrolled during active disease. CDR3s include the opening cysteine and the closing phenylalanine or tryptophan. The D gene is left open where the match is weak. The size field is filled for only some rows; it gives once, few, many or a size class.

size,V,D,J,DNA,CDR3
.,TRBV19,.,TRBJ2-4,TGTGCCAGTTCCCCTCAGACATTAGCCAAAAACATTCAGTACTTC,CASSPQTLAKNIQYF
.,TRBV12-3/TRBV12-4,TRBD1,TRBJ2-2,TGTGCCAGCGGGGGACAGGGGAACGGGGAGCTGTTTTTT,CASGGQGNGELFF
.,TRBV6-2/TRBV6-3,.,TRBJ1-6,TGTGCCAGCAGTTTTTTGGACCCAGGGAAAGGATCACCCCTCCACTTT,CASSFLDPGKGSPLHF
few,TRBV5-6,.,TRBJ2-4,TGTGCCAGCAGCAGGGACAGCGGGTACATTCAGTACTTC,CASSRDSGYIQYF
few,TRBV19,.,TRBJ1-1,TGTGCCAGTAGTATGTCCCGGGGGACTGAAGCTTTCTTT,CASSMSRGTEAFF
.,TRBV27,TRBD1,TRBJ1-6,TGTGCCAGCAGTTCGGGACAGGGCGGTTCACCCCTCCACTTT,CASSSGQGGSPLHF
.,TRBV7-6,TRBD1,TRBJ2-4,TGTGCCGGGAATGTGGACAGGGGATTAGCCAAAAACATTCAGTACTTC,CAGNVDRGLAKNIQYF
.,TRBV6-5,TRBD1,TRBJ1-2,TGTGCCAGCAGGGAGGGGGACAGGGGGCCGAGTGGCTACACCTTC,CASREGDRGPSGYTF
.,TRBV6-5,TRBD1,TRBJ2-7,TGTGCCAGCAGAGAGACAGGGGGCGGTTACGAGCAGTACTTC,CASRETGGGYEQYF
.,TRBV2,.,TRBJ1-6,TGTGCCAGCACGGGAGGTCTAAACTCACCCCTCCACTTT,CASTGGLNSPLHF
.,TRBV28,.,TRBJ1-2,TGTGCCAGCAGTTTACCGGGGAGGGGAAGTAATGGCTACACCTTC,CASSLPGRGSNGYTF
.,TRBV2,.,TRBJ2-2,TGTGCCAGCAGTTACGGGATTAGCCCCGGGGAGCTGTTTTTT,CASSYGISPGELFF
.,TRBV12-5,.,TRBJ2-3,TGTGCTAGTGGTTTGCCTCAACAGGGAGATACGCAGTATTTT,CASGLPQQGDTQYF
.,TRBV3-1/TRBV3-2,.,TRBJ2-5,TGTGCCAGCAGCCAGGGGGGTCTGGGGAGGGAGACCCAGTACTTC,CASSQGGLGRETQYF
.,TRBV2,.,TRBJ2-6,TGTGCCAGCACCGACACCAGGGCCAACGTCCTGACTTTC,CASTDTRANVLTF
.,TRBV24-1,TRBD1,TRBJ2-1,TGTGCCCGCCTCCGGGGGACAGGGTCCTACAATGAGCAGTTCTTC,CARLRGTGSYNEQFF
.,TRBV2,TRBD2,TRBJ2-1,TGTGCCAGCAGTGATAGCGGGGGGACCTACAATGAGCAGTTCTTC,CASSDSGGTYNEQFF
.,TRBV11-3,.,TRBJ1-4,TGTGCCAGCAGCTTTCAAACAACTAATGAAAAACTGTTTTTT,CASSFQTTNEKLFF
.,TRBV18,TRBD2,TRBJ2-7,TGTGCCAGCTCACCACCTAGCGGGTACGAGCAGTACTTC,CASSPPSGYEQYF
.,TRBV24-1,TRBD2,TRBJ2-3,TGTGCCACCAGTGACTACCCAACTAGCGGGAGACCCACAGATACGCAGTATTTT,CATSDYPTSGRPTDTQYF
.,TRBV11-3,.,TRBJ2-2,TGTGCCAGCAGCTTAAGCCACGGGGAGCTGTTTTTT,CASSLSHGELFF
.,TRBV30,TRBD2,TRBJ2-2,TGTGCCTGGAGGGGCGGGGGGCTCGGCAGGGAGCTGTTTTTT,CAWRGGGLGRELFF
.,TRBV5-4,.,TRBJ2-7,TGTGCCAGCAGCCGGGACAGTGGCGGGACCTTGCCCTTC,CASSRDSGGTLPF
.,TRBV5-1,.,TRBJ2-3,TGCGCCAGCAGCCGATACAGGGTTGGAGGTACAGATACGCAGTATTTT,CASSRYRVGGTDTQYF
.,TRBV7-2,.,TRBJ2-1,TGTGCCAGCAGCTTAGGTCCAGGGTCCTACAATGAGCAGTTCTTC,CASSLGPGSYNEQFF
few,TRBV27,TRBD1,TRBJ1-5,TGTGCCAGCAGTCCTAACCCCGACAGGGATGATTTTCTGGAGCCCCAGCATTTT,CASSPNPDRDDFLEPQHF
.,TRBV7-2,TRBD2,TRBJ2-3,TGTGCCAGCAGCTTCAGCGGGGGGGCTCCAGATACGCAGTATTTT,CASSFSGGAPDTQYF
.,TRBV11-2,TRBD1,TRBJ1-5,TGTGCCAGCAGCTCAGACGACAGGGCGAATCAGCCCCAGCATTTT,CASSSDDRANQPQHF
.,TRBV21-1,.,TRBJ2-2,TGTGCCAGCAGCAAAGCGCTTTGGCCCGGGGAGCTGTTTTTT,CASSKALWPGELFF
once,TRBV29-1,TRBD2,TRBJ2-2,TGCAGCGCGGGACTAGCGGGGCGCGGGGAGCTGTTTTTT,CSAGLAGRGELFF
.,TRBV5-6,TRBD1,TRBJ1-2,TGTGCCAGCAGCGATACGGGACAGGGGACGAACTATGGCTACACCTTC,CASSDTGQGTNYGYTF
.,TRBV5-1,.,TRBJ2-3,TGCGCCAGCAGCCCAACTAGCCGCACAGATACGCAGTATTTT,CASSPTSRTDTQYF
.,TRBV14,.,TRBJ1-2,TGTGCCAGCAGCCTTCGTATGACAGGAACACATGGCTACACCTTC,CASSLRMTGTHGYTF